The next 22 T cell receptor beta chains were all read from a single sample in a study of human T cells and chemical hapten exposure. Via MiXCR, TCRdb re-called the RACE reads, giving one row per CDR3 protein. The sample gives roughly 130,000 distinct CDR3 sequences, around 8.3% of which show up once; 1.5% to 2% is in the top ten. Time point meaning: healthy volunteer bleed at 2 weeks. The study extracted total RNA from unfractionated whole blood. The specimen sequenced was whole blood. The receptors stem from a male donor in good health. Some clones in this sample may be carry-over from other donors' samples.

The V gene is TRBV7-2, the J gene TRBJ2-7; 8 bases map to TRBD2. The length of the CDR3 is 17 residues. V lost 1 base to trimming and J lost 4 bases; unmatched junction nucleotides: 12. Looked up from germline, CDR1 is SGHTA and CDR2 is FQGNSA. CDR3 sequence reads: CASSLEVGAGVLYEQYF. CDR3 nucleotides: TGTGCCAGCAGCTTAGAGGTCGGAGCGGGAGTTCTTTACGAGCAGTACTTC.

This clonotype was seen many times. The rearrangement uses TRBV12-3 or TRBV12-4 and TRBJ1-1; no firm D call. V dropped 6 bases and J dropped 1 base, with 6 bases sitting between them. The CDR3 spans 12 residues. Written as DNA, the CDR3 is TGTGCCAGCAGCCTAGGGAACACTGAAGCTTTCTTT. Translated: CASSLGNTEAFF.

This clonotype was observed many times. This rearrangement joins TRBV6-6 to TRBJ2-5, with TRBD1 identical over 8 bases. CDR1 is MNHNY and CDR2 is SVGAGI in the germline V gene (reference sequence). Losses at the gene ends were 5 bases for V and 4 bases for J; bases not matched to a gene: 9. CDR3 size: 15 residues. As DNA, the CDR3 is TGTGCCAGCAGTCCGGGGACAGGAGATTCAGAGACCCAGTACTTC. This sequence encodes CASSPGTGDSETQYF.

This clonotype appeared a single time. With a much larger clone just one base away, this may be a read error. Because the CDR3 is missing its conserved closing phenylalanine or tryptophan, this is likely a read error. The genes are TRBV7-2 and TRBJ2-1; 11 bases fit TRBD2. Germline-derived CDR1 and CDR2 are SGHTA and FQGNSA. The CDR3 spans 15 residues. J was trimmed by 5 bases and V by 3 bases; bases with no gene match: 3. CDR3 residues: CASSFSGGAHNEQFL. The CDR3, as DNA: TGTGCCAGCAGCTTTAGCGGGGGGGCCCACAATGAGCAGTTCCTC.

The chain is built from TRBV7-9 and TRBJ2-2; TRBD2 matches at 9 bases. Germline V lookup: CDR1 SEHNR, CDR2 FQNEAQ (reference sequence). This CDR3 contains 18 residues. With V trimmed by 4 bases and J by 1 base, 10 bases remained unmatched. The CDR3 loop reads CASSSLAGPLQNTGELFF. CDR3 DNA: TGTGCCAGCAGCTCGCTAGCGGGACCGCTACAGAACACCGGGGAGCTGTTTTTT.

The sample holds many counts of this clonotype. This chain connects TRBV5-1 to TRBJ2-7; tentatively, D is TRBD1 or TRBD2 (5 bases each). V lost 4 bases and J lost 9, with 23 bases in between. This CDR3 comprises 15 residues. Germline values: CDR1 SGHRS, CDR2 YFSETQ. CDR3: CASSVSRDLGPAQYF. CDR3 bases: TGCGCCAGCAGCGTAAGCCGGGACCTTGGGCCCGCGCAGTACTTC.

This clonotype has a count of ten or more. The CDR3: CATSRATGRTAFF. CDR3 in DNA: TGTGCCACCAGCAGAGCTACAGGCCGCACAGCTTTCTTT. This chain joins TRBV15 and TRBJ1-1; the D gene is possibly TRBD1 (5 bases). Deletions cut 1 base from V and 10 bases from J, with 13 bases between. Germline V gene sequence: CDR1 LNHNV, CDR2 YYDKDF (reference sequence). The CDR3 spans 13 residues.

Only a few counts were recorded for this clonotype. The J gene is TRBJ2-7, the V gene TRBV11-2; 12 nucleotides match TRBD2. The CDR3 totals 16 residues. The ends lost 5 bases at V and 6 bases at J; junction bases unmatched: 11. Germline CDR1 is SGHAT and CDR2 is FQNNGV. Here the CDR3 DNA reads TGTGCCAGCAGCCCCCTAGGACTAGCGGGAAGAGGCGAGCAGTACTTC. Translated: CASSPLGLAGRGEQYF.

This clonotype was observed many times. The rearrangement links TRBV11-2 to TRBJ1-1, with a possible D match to TRBD1 (6 bases). This CDR3 contains 13 residues. V lost 5 bases and J lost 0, with 7 bases in between. Germline values: CDR1 SGHAT, CDR2 FQNNGV. The CDR3 loop reads CASSRDMNTEAFF. CDR3 bases: TGTGCCAGCAGCCGGGACATGAACACTGAAGCTTTCTTT. The full variable domain, its missing parts supplied by reference TRBV11-2 and TRBJ1-1, is EAGVAQSPRYKIIEKRQSVAFWCNPISGHATLYWYQQILGQGPKLLIQFQNNGVVDDSQLPKDRFSAERLKGVDSTLKIQPAKLEDSAVYLCASSRDMNTEAFFGQGTRLTVV.

This clonotype was counted only a few times. The chain joins TRBV20-1 to TRBJ1-2; perhaps TRBD1 as D (6 bases). CDR1 and CDR2 (germline): DFQATT, SNEGSKA (reference sequence). This CDR3 spans 14 amino acids. The V end lost 0 bases, the J end lost 2 bases, and 10 bases lay between the germline ends. For the CDR3, the DNA is TGCAGTGCTAGAGAGGGGGGCACGAACTATGGCTACACCTTC. Its protein is CSAREGGTNYGYTF.

Note on this clonotype: One end of the junction is discordant with germline, which a read error may explain. The V gene is TRBV5-1, the J gene TRBJ1-2; the D gene is possibly TRBD1 (6 bases). The CDR3 is 14 residues long. Germline-derived CDR1 and CDR2 are SGHRS and YFSETQ. The CDR3, as DNA: TGCGTCAGCACCAACGAACCAGGGGCCTATGGCTACACCTTC. Its protein product is CVSTNEPGAYGYTF.

There are many counts of this clonotype. The chain recombines TRBV7-2 with TRBJ1-1; D is undetermined. From germline, CDR1 is SGHTA and CDR2 FQGNSA. V lost 1 base and J lost 2, with 11 bases in between. The CDR3 is made up of 15 amino acids. The CDR3 nucleotides are TGTGCCAGCAGCTTAGAGGTTACCATCAACACTGAAGCTTTCTTT. This gives the protein CASSLEVTINTEAFF. Full variable domain (remainder filled in from reference TRBV7-2 and TRBJ1-1): GAGVSQSPSNKVTEKGKDVELRCDPISGHTALYWYRQSLGQGLEFLIYFQGNSAPDKSGLPSDRFSAERTGGSVSTLTIQRTQQEDSAVYLCASSLEVTINTEAFFGQGTRLTVV.

J is TRBJ2-2 and V is TRBV29-1; D not certain. The CDR3 contains 13 residues. Trimming took off 3 bases at V and 1 base at J, with 6 bases between the two ends. CDR1 and CDR2 from the germline V gene are SQVTM and ANQGSEA. The CDR3 DNA reads as TGCAGCGTTGACCTTGAGAACACCGGGGAGCTGTTTTTT. It yields the protein CSVDLENTGELFF.

The chain carries TRBV10-3 and TRBJ2-3, with D perhaps matching TRBD2 (5 bases). Trimming shortened V by 0 bases and J by 1 base, and 8 bases separated the two germline ends. The CDR3 contains 15 residues. Germline values: CDR1 ENHRY, CDR2 SYGVKD. The CDR3 protein is CAISESRTRTDTQYF. The CDR3 DNA reads as TGTGCCATCAGTGAGTCAAGGACTCGCACAGATACGCAGTATTTT.

This clonotype has at least ten counts. The V gene is TRBV12-3 or TRBV12-4, the J gene TRBJ1-3, with D possibly being TRBD1 (6 bases). This CDR3 has 16 residues. V was shortened by 6 bases and J by 0 bases, with 15 bases between the two germline ends. In nucleotides, the CDR3 is TGTGCCAGCAGACCCTTCCTGGACAGCTCTGGAAACACCATATATTTT. Its translation: CASRPFLDSSGNTIYF.

This clonotype has only a few counts. The genes are TRBV2 and TRBJ1-6; weak D call: TRBD1 (6 bases). V lost 3 bases and J 7 bases, leaving 16 bases between the germline ends. CDR3 length: 16 residues. CDR1 and CDR2 from the germline V gene are SNHLY and FYNNEI. Here the CDR3 reads CASSEPRGLRNSPLHF. The CDR3 DNA reads as TGTGCCAGCAGTGAGCCCCGGGGGCTCCGAAATTCACCCCTCCACTTT.

This clonotype was observed at least ten times. V is TRBV6-4 and J is TRBJ1-5; D gene unclear. Deletions cut 3 bases from V and 2 bases from J, with 5 bases between. CDR1 and CDR2 (germline): MRHNA, SNTAGT. CDR3 length: 13 amino acids. The CDR3 loop reads CASSDGGNQPQHF. Here the CDR3 DNA reads TGTGCCAGCAGTGATGGTGGCAATCAGCCCCAGCATTTT.

CDR3 in amino acids: CASAWGPNTGELFF. The CDR3 DNA is TGTGCCAGTGCCTGGGGACCGAACACCGGGGAGCTGTTTTTT. The chain combines TRBV19 with TRBJ2-2; D tentatively reads TRBD1 or TRBD2 (5 bases each). From germline, CDR1 is LNHDA and CDR2 SQIVND (reference sequence). CDR3 length: 14 residues. The germline V and J ends were trimmed by 8 bases and 0 bases, with 10 bases remaining between them.

In this sample, this clonotype turned up a few times. The chain joins TRBV7-8 to TRBJ2-7; possibly TRBD1 or TRBD2 for D (6 bases each). Trimming took off 4 bases at V and 2 bases at J, with 18 bases between the two ends. The CDR3 sequence is 16 residues long. CDR1 and CDR2 from the germline V gene are SGHVS and FQNEAQ. Here the CDR3 reads CASSSQRGQETYEQYF. CDR3 DNA sequence: TGTGCCAGCAGCTCCCAACGGGGGCAGGAAACCTACGAGCAGTACTTC.

This clonotype was picked up many times. This chain connects TRBV5-6 to TRBJ2-2; D remains ambiguous. Germline CDR1 reads SGHDT; CDR2 reads YYEEEE. The CDR3 sequence is 14 residues long. With 0 bases removed from V and 1 base from J, the gap between germline ends came to 4 bases. The CDR3 nucleotides are TGTGCCAGCAGCTTGGGGGGGAACACCGGGGAGCTGTTTTTT. This gives the protein CASSLGGNTGELFF.

This clonotype has more than one count but fewer than ten. The genes are TRBV21-1 and TRBJ1-4. TRBV21-1 is reported as a pseudogene. The CDR3 totals 19 residues. The CDR3 DNA is TGTGCCAGCAGCAAAGCCGGCAGGCCTGAATGGGAAACTAATGAAAAACTGTTTTTT. Protein: CASSKAGRPEWETNEKLFF.

Only a few counts were recorded for this clonotype. V and J are TRBV9 and TRBJ2-7; D is unresolved. This CDR3 comprises 13 residues. V was shortened by 5 bases and J by 6 bases, with 15 bases between the two germline ends. Per germline, CDR1 SGDLS and CDR2 YYNGEE. In nucleotides, the CDR3 is TGTGCCAGCAGTGCCGGTCTCTCGGGCGAGCAGTACTTC. Its protein product is CASSAGLSGEQYF. The full variable domain, rest sourced from reference TRBV9 and TRBJ2-7, is DSGVTQTPKHLITATGQRVTLRCSPRSGDLSVYWYQQSLDQGLQFLIQYYNGEERAKGNILERFSAQQFPDLHSELNLSSLELGDSALYFCASSAGLSGEQYFGPGTRLTVT.